This entry features one TCR beta chain sequence. The protocol was immunoSEQ multiplex PCR, while the TCRdb copy is restricted to in-frame clones and leaves out a portion. The sample holds hundreds of thousands of clones, 88% seen once. This sample stems from a study of blood T cell repertoires in COVID-19. The V gene lost 0 bases and the J gene lost 5 bases, with 16 bases spanning the gap. There are 17 residues in the CDR3. Germline CDR1 LGHNT, CDR2 FRNRAP. The sample was PBMCs or T cells enriched from blood (not recorded which). The TCR was taken from a woman aged 45-59 years who had recovered from COVID-19. The V call is TRBV12-5, the J call TRBJ2-2; the D is unclear. The CDR3 DNA reads as TGTGCTAGTGGTTTGGTAAAGGCAGACACTTTAACCGGGGAGCTGTTTTTT. Protein sequence: CASGLVKADTLTGELFF. Filled out from reference TRBV12-5 and TRBJ2-2, the complete variable domain reads DARVTQTPRHKVTEMGQEVTMRCQPILGHNTVFWYRQTMMQGLELLAYFRNRAPLDDSGMPKDRFSAEMPDATLATLKIQPSEPRDSAVYFCASGLVKADTLTGELFFGEGSRLTVL.